This record looks at one T cell receptor beta chain sequence and its context. The antigen is unknown. CDR1 WNHNN and CDR2 SYGVQD come from the germline V gene (reference sequence). The CDR3 contains 14 residues. Trimming shortened V by 2 bases and J by 2 bases, and 9 bases separated the two germline ends. This specimen comes from a study of vaccination effects on CD4 cells after COVID-19. Profiling relied on immunoSEQ multiplex PCR, and the TCRdb table lists in-frame clones only, not all of them. The sample records about 30,000 clones, 50% to 70% being singletons. Researchers isolated CD4+ T cells once approximately eleven days of culture had elapsed.

This rearrangement joins TRBV10-1 to TRBJ2-5; D may be TRBD1 (6 bases). The sequence derives from a human donor who received a COVID-19 vaccine. The material was CD4+ T cells from PBMCs cultured without peptide, obtained before COVID-19 vaccination. For the CDR3, the DNA is TGCGCCAGCAGTGAGCCAGGACAGCAAGAGACCCAGTACTTC. This sequence encodes CASSEPGQQETQYF.